The 7 T cell receptor beta chains in this list originate from one sample, sequenced in a study of high-grade serous ovarian cancer treatment subgroups (dated by TCRdb to the early 2020s). Tumor samples were obtained before definitive surgery or chemotherapy. To prepare the library, the immunoSEQ multiplex PCR assay was applied. The source is immuneACCESS, and TCRdb retained only in-frame sequences with V and J called. Part of the clones is not carried over; for the studies checked, unresolved V genes explain less than half of this, and the remainder is unexplained. The sample has around 2,000 clones on record, around 83% of them singletons. 6.5% to 9% of the sample belongs to the ten largest clones. The specimen was tumor tissue. These receptors all stem from a human donor with high-grade serous ovarian cancer.

This clone appeared once. The chain joins TRBV30 to TRBJ1-2; D is ambiguous. This CDR3 spans 13 amino acids. Trimming shortened V by 2 bases and J by 4 bases, and 11 bases separated the two germline ends. CDR1 is GTSNPN, CDR2 SVGIG, per germline (reference sequence). The CDR3 DNA follows: TGTGCCTGGAGTCCAAACGAACTCTATGGCTACACCTTC. Protein sequence: CAWSPNELYGYTF.

V gene TRBV11-2 combines with J gene TRBJ2-3; TRBD2 might be the D (5 bases). CDR3 length equals 14 residues. V shed 3 bases and J shed 2 bases, with 9 bases lying between them. CDR1 is SGHAT, CDR2 FQNNGV, per germline. As DNA, the CDR3 is TGTGCCAGCAGCTTGGGAGTTTTCACAGATACGCAGTATTTT. Translating it yields CASSLGVFTDTQYF.

V is TRBV7-2 and J is TRBJ2-7, with 7 nucleotides matching TRBD2. The CDR3 contains 15 residues. Germline V gene lookup returns CDR1 SGHTA and CDR2 FQGNSA. V dropped 1 base and J dropped 4; count of bases not matched to a gene: 7. The chain's CDR3 is CASSLGGDGGYEQYV. CDR3 bases: TGTGCCAGCAGCTTAGGTGGGGACGGGGGGTACGAGCAGTACGTC.

The CDR3 coding sequence is TGTGCCAGCAGCCGAGCCACCCTGGCACCCTCTGGGGCCAACGTCCTGACTTTC. This sequence encodes CASSRATLAPSGANVLTF. The chain employs TRBV5-4 and TRBJ2-6; D gene ambiguous. The CDR3 consists of 18 residues. V lost 4 bases and J 0 bases, leaving 17 bases between the germline ends. Germline V gene data show CDR1 as SGHNT and CDR2 as YYREEE (reference sequence).

This clone was picked up a small number of times. CDR3 region: CASSQEGQGHQPQHF. CDR3 DNA: TGCGCCAGCAGCCAAGAGGGCCAGGGGCATCAGCCCCAGCATTTT. This chain connects TRBV4-1 to TRBJ1-5; tentative D call: TRBD1 (6 bases). V lost 0 bases, J lost 5 bases, and 11 bases lay in between. The CDR3 is 15 amino acids. CDR1 MGHRA and CDR2 YSYEKL come from the germline V gene.

The rearrangement joins TRBV5-1 to TRBJ1-5; D unclear. V was clipped by 4 bases and J by 0 bases, with 11 bases between them. Germline V gene sequence: CDR1 SGHRS, CDR2 YFSETQ. The CDR3 is 15 residues long. The CDR3 here is CASSPLGSSNQPQHF. CDR3 DNA: TGCGCCAGCAGCCCGCTCGGGAGTAGCAATCAGCCCCAGCATTTT. Supplemented by reference TRBV5-1 and TRBJ1-5, the full variable domain reads KAGVTQTPRYLIKTRGQQVTLSCSPISGHRSVSWYQQTPGQGLQFLFEYFSETQRNKGNFPGRFSGRQFSNSRSEMNVSTLELGDSALYLCASSPLGSSNQPQHFGDGTRLSIL.

This clone appeared a few times. The V call is TRBV7-8, the J call TRBJ2-1; D may match TRBD1 or TRBD2 (5 bases each). The V and J ends lost 7 bases and 0 bases respectively, with 16 bases between them. The CDR3 loop spans 16 amino acids. Germline CDR1 is SGHVS and CDR2 is FQNEAQ. The CDR3 spells CASTPRGPSSYNEQFF. For the CDR3, the DNA is TGTGCCAGCACCCCCCGGGGCCCGAGCTCCTACAATGAGCAGTTCTTC.